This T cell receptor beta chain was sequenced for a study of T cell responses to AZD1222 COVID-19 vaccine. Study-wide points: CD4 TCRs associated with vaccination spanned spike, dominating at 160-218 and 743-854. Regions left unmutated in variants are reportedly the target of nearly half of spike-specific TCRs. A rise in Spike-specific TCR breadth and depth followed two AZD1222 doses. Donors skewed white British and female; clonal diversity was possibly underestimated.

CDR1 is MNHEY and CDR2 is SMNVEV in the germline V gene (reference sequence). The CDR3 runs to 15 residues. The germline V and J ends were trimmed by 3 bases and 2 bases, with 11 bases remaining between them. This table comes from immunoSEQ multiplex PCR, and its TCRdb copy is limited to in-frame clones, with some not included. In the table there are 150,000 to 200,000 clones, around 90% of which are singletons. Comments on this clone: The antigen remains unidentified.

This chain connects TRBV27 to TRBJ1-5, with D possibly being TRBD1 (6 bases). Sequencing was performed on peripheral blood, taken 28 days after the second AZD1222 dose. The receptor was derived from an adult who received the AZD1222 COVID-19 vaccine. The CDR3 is CASSFQGSGNQPQHF. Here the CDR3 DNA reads TGTGCCAGCAGTTTCCAGGGGAGCGGCAATCAGCCCCAGCATTTT.